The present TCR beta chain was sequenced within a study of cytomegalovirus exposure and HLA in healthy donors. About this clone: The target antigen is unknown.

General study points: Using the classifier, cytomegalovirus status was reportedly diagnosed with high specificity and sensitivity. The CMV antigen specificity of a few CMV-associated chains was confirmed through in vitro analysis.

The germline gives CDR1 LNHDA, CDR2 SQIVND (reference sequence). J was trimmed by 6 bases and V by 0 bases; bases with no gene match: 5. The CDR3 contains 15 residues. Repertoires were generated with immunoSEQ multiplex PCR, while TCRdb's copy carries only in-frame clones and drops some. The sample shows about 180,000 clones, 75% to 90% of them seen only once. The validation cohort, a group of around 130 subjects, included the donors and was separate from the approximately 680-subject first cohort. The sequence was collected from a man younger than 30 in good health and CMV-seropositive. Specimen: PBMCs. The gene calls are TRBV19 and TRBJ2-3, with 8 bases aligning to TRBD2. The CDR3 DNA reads TGTGCCAGTAGTATAGATCGAGCGGGAGTGGATACGCAGTATTTT. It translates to CASSIDRAGVDTQYF.